The next 19 T cell receptor beta chains were all read from a single sample in a study of cytomegalovirus exposure and HLA in healthy donors. The PCR employed 60 Vbeta primers together with 13 Jbeta primers. Some clones are missing from TCRdb's copy, which holds only in-frame ones; the method was immunoSEQ multiplex PCR. This sample carries 100,000 to 120,000 clones, over 65% of them seen once, and the ten largest clones take about 5%. The source material was PBMCs. Source of these receptors: a woman younger than 45 in good health and CMV-seropositive.

The chain's CDR3 is CASSPLRSRSYEQYF. CDR3 DNA: TGTGCCAGCAGTCCTTTACGTAGTCGGTCCTACGAGCAGTACTTC. The chain is built from TRBV11-3 and TRBJ2-7; D call uncertain. Germline V gene lookup returns CDR1 SGHNT and CDR2 YENEEA. The V and J ends lost 6 bases and 1 base respectively, with 16 bases between them. The CDR3 spans 15 residues.

The rearrangement links TRBV2 to TRBJ1-1; D gene uncertain. Germline CDR1 reads SNHLY; CDR2 reads FYNNEI. V was clipped by 7 bases and J by 0 bases, with 9 bases between them. The CDR3 loop spans 13 amino acids. CDR3 bases: TGTGCCAGCAAGATTACAGTGAACACTGAAGCTTTCTTT. Amino acid sequence: CASKITVNTEAFF.

J is TRBJ2-1 and V is TRBV6-6; TRBD2 might be the D (7 bases). Germline lookup yields CDR1 MNHNY and CDR2 SVGAGI (reference sequence). The germline V and J ends were trimmed by 6 bases and 12 bases, with 15 bases remaining between them. The CDR3 runs to 12 residues. As DNA, the CDR3 is TGTGCCAGCAGCACCCGGGGGGCCGGGCAGTTCTTC. This sequence encodes CASSTRGAGQFF.

In the case of this clone: Other DNA sequences from this sample encode an identical CDR3 as well. The chain couples TRBV19 to TRBJ1-1, with D perhaps TRBD1 (5 bases). Per germline, CDR1 LNHDA and CDR2 SQIVND (reference sequence). V lost 1 base and J 5 bases, leaving 17 bases between the germline ends. The CDR3 is 16 residues long. The CDR3 is CASSIVTGEEKTEAFF. CDR3 coding DNA: TGTGCCAGTAGTATAGTGACGGGGGAGGAGAAGACTGAAGCTTTCTTT.

V gene TRBV6-1 combines with J gene TRBJ2-7, with TRBD2 matching over 11 bases. V dropped 1 base and J dropped 6; count of bases not matched to a gene: 8. This CDR3 is built from 16 residues. Germline CDR1 and CDR2: MNHNS and SASEGT. The CDR3 DNA sequence: TGTGCCAGCAGTGAAGGGGGACTAGCGGCAAAGGGCGAGCAGTACTTC. Translated: CASSEGGLAAKGEQYF.

This clone has just a few counts. Germline is not matched at one junction end, which may reflect a read error. This rearrangement joins TRBV6-1 to TRBJ1-1; 7 nucleotides line up with TRBD1. There are 14 residues in the CDR3. CDR1 MNHNS and CDR2 SASEGT come from the germline V gene. In DNA, the CDR3 is TGTGCCAGCAGAGAAGGGGGCACCCGGACTGAAGCTTTCTTT. Its translation is CASREGGTRTEAFF.

This clone was observed a handful of times. The CDR3 nucleotides are TGCAGCGCCTCAGGGAACTATGGCTACACCTTC. It translates to CSASGNYGYTF. This chain joins TRBV29-1 and TRBJ1-2, with D possibly TRBD1 on 5 matching bases. The germline V and J ends were trimmed by 7 bases and 2 bases, with 8 bases remaining between them. Germline V gives CDR1 SQVTM, CDR2 ANQGSEA. The length of the CDR3 is 11 residues. Full variable domain (remainder filled in from reference TRBV29-1 and TRBJ1-2): SAVISQKPSRDICQRGTSLTIQCQVDSQVTMMFWYRQQPGQSLTLIATANQGSEATYESGFVIDKFPISRPNLTFSTLTVSNMSPEDSSIYLCSASGNYGYTFGSGTRLTVV.

V and J are TRBV9 and TRBJ2-1, with D possibly being TRBD1 (5 bases). Trimming removed 0 bases from V and 10 bases from J, with 20 bases in between. This CDR3 region has 16 residues. Germline assignment: CDR1 SGDLS and CDR2 YYNGEE. Here the CDR3 DNA reads TGTGCCAGCAGCGTAGGGGCGCGAGAACCCCAGGGCGAGCAGTTCTTC. Protein sequence: CASSVGAREPQGEQFF.

This sequence joins TRBV11-2 and TRBJ1-1, with D perhaps matching TRBD1 (5 bases). V was pared by 5 bases and J by 4 bases, with 17 bases between. This CDR3 contains 15 residues. From germline, CDR1 is SGHAT and CDR2 FQNNGV. CDR3 nucleotide sequence: TGTGCCAGCAGCCTAACTTTTCCAGGGTTCACTGAAGCTTTCTTT. Translated, it gives CASSLTFPGFTEAFF.

This clone showed up just a few times. V gene TRBV4-2 combines with J gene TRBJ2-1, with 11 positions matching TRBD2. CDR3 length equals 18 residues. Germline assignment: CDR1 LGHNA and CDR2 YNFKEQ. Germline trimming cut 3 bases from V and 6 bases from J; bases unmatched to any gene: 13. DNA of the CDR3: TGTGCCAGCAGCCACTCGACTAGCGGGGCAACCAAGACCAATGAGCAGTTCTTC. Protein: CASSHSTSGATKTNEQFF.

This clone has only a few counts. V and J are TRBV6-5 and TRBJ1-1; no reliable D call. Trimming took 5 bases from V and 1 from J, leaving 11 bases between them. Looked up from germline, CDR1 is MNHEY and CDR2 is SVGAGI. The CDR3 length is 14 residues. The CDR3 region has the DNA TGTGCCAGCAGTAAAATACACGCGAACACTGAAGCTTTCTTT. Its translation is CASSKIHANTEAFF.

V and J are TRBV11-3 and TRBJ1-2; D is unclear. The CDR3 totals 15 residues. The germline V gene has CDR1 SGHNT and CDR2 YENEEA. V was shortened by 4 bases and J by 5 bases, with 17 bases between the two germline ends. The CDR3 here is CASSSSDTTLYGYTF. The DNA for the CDR3 is TGTGCCAGCAGCTCTAGCGACACGACTTTGTATGGCTACACCTTC.

The chain combines TRBV9 with TRBJ1-2; D remains ambiguous. CDR1 and CDR2 from the germline V gene are SGDLS and YYNGEE. There are 14 residues in the CDR3. V shed 0 bases and J shed 1 base, with 7 bases lying between them. The CDR3 nucleotides read TGTGCCAGCAGCGTAGCTGTCGGTAACTATGGCTACACCTTC. Protein: CASSVAVGNYGYTF.

This rearrangement joins TRBV21-1 to TRBJ1-3; the D call TRBD1 from the table was never checked on the DNA. TRBV21-1 is a recognized pseudogene. The CDR3 spans 18 residues. The CDR3 is CASSKPRPDRGIGNTIYF. DNA of the CDR3: TGTGCCAGCAGCAAACCAAGGCCAGACAGGGGAATTGGAAACACCATATATTTT.

The chain joins TRBV30 to TRBJ2-1; TRBD2 might be the D (5 bases). Trimming stripped 4 bases from V and 5 bases from J, with 15 bases between. The length of the CDR3 is 14 residues. Germline V gene data show CDR1 as GTSNPN and CDR2 as SVGIG (reference sequence). The CDR3 loop reads CAWNLAGKNNEQFF. The CDR3 DNA is TGTGCCTGGAACCTTGCGGGCAAAAACAATGAGCAGTTCTTC.

This sequence joins TRBV25-1 and TRBJ2-7; 10 nucleotides line up with TRBD2. The CDR3 has 17 amino acids. Per germline, CDR1 MGHDK and CDR2 SYGVNS. V shed 1 base and J 4 bases; nucleotides not matched to a gene: 10. The CDR3 sequence: CASSESRLAGAAYEQYF. The CDR3 region has the DNA TGTGCCAGCAGTGAATCGCGGCTAGCGGGAGCGGCGTACGAGCAGTACTTC.

This clone was seen a single time. The gene calls are TRBV30 and TRBJ2-3, with 12 bases fitting TRBD2. V lost 4 bases, J lost 6 bases, and 8 bases stayed unmatched. Germline V gives CDR1 GTSNPN, CDR2 SVGIG (reference sequence). This CDR3 comprises 15 residues. The CDR3 bases are TGTGCCTGGACCCAACTAGCGGGGGGTCCGGATACGCAGTATTTT. It specifies CAWTQLAGGPDTQYF.

The chain is built from TRBV29-1 and TRBJ2-7, with TRBD2 identical over 13 bases. The V gene end was trimmed by 6 bases and the J gene end by 5 bases; junction bases not matched to a gene: 4. This CDR3 has 13 residues. CDR1 SQVTM and CDR2 ANQGSEA come from the germline V gene. CDR3 nucleotide sequence: TGCAGCGTCGGACTAGCGGGAGAACACGAGCAGTACTTC. This codes for CSVGLAGEHEQYF.

The gene calls are TRBV11-3 and TRBJ2-7, with D possibly TRBD2 on 6 matching bases. Trimming left V 0 bases short and J 6 bases short, with 18 bases between. This CDR3 is built from 16 residues. The germline gives CDR1 SGHNT, CDR2 YENEEA. The CDR3 nucleotides are TGTGCCAGCAGCTTAGATCTGGTTCTTGGGGGAGGCGAGCAGTACTTC. Amino acid sequence: CASSLDLVLGGGEQYF.